Shown below are 2 T cell receptor beta chains from a single sample sequenced in a study of T cell changes during pregnancy in multiple sclerosis. Here immunoSEQ multiplex PCR was the method, and the copy in TCRdb shows in-frame clones only, minus some. This sample yields around 80,000 clones, of which approximately 90% are seen a single time; 2.6% belongs to the top ten. Source: peripheral blood, taken before pregnancy. All receptors derive from a female donor with multiple sclerosis, enrolled in a pregnancy study.

This chain joins TRBV11-2 and TRBJ2-1; the match to TRBD1 covers 9 bases. CDR1 SGHAT and CDR2 FQNNGV come from the germline V gene. The CDR3 contains 15 residues. J gave up 8 bases and V 4 bases, and 9 bases lay outside the gene matches. CDR3 protein: CASSSPGTGRYEQFF. In DNA form, the CDR3 reads TGTGCCAGCAGCTCGCCTGGGACAGGGAGATATGAGCAGTTCTTC.

The chain has TRBV11-2 and TRBJ2-7, with TRBD1 matching over 8 bases. The V segment lost 2 bases and the J segment 6 bases; nucleotides outside the gene matches: 12. This CDR3 has 16 amino acids. Germline-derived CDR1 and CDR2 are SGHAT and FQNNGV. CDR3: CASSLWVVRGRSEQYF. The CDR3 DNA sequence: TGTGCCAGCAGCTTATGGGTAGTCAGGGGGCGCTCCGAGCAGTACTTC. Filled out from reference TRBV11-2 and TRBJ2-7, the complete variable domain reads EAGVAQSPRYKIIEKRQSVAFWCNPISGHATLYWYQQILGQGPKLLIQFQNNGVVDDSQLPKDRFSAERLKGVDSTLKIQPAKLEDSAVYLCASSLWVVRGRSEQYFGPGTRLTVT.